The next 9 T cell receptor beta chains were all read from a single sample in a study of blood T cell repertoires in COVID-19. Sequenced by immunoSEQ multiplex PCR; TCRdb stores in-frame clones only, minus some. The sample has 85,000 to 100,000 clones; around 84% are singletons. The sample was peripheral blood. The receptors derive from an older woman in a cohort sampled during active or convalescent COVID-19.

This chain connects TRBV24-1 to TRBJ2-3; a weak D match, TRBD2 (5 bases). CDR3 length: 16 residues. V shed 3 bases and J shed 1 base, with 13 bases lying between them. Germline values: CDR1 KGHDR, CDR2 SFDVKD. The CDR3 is CATSDLVEDRTDTQYF. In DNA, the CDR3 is TGTGCCACCAGTGATCTGGTGGAGGACCGCACAGATACGCAGTATTTT.

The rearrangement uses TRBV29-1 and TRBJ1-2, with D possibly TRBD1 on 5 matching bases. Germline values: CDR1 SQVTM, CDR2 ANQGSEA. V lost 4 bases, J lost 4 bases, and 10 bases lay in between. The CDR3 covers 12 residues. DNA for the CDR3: TGCAGCGTTGGGCAAGACAGCTATGGCTACACCTTC. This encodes CSVGQDSYGYTF.

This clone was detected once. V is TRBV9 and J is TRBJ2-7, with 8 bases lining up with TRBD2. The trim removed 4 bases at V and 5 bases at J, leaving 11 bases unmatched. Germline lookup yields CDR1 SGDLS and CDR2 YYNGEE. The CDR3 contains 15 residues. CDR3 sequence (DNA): TGTGCCAGCAGCCTCTCAGCGGGAGTAGGGGACGAGCAGTACTTC. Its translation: CASSLSAGVGDEQYF.

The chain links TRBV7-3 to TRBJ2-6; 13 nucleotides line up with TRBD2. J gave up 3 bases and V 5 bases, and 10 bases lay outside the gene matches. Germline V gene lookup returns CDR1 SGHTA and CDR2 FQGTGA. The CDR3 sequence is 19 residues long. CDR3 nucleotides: TGTGCCAGCAGCCCGAGGGGACTAGCGGGAACCGGTGGGGCCAACGTCCTGACTTTC. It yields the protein CASSPRGLAGTGGANVLTF.

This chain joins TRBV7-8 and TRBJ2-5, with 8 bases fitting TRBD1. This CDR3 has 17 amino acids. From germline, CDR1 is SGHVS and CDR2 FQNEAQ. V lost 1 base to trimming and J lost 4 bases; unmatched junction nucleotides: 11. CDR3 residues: CASSLGDGRQGRETQYF. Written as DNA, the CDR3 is TGTGCCAGCAGCTTAGGGGATGGGAGACAGGGGCGAGAGACCCAGTACTTC.

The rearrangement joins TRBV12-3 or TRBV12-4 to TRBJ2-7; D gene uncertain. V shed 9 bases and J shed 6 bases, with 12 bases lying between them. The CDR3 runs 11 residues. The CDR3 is CASSILGEQYF. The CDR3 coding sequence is TGTGCCAGTTCAATCCTAGGCGAGCAGTACTTC.

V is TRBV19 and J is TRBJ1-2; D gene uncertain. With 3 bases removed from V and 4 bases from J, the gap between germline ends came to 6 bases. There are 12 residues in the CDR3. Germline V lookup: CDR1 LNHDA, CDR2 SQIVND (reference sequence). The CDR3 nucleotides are TGTGCCAGTAGTATTCACGGCTATGGCTACACCTTC. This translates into CASSIHGYGYTF.

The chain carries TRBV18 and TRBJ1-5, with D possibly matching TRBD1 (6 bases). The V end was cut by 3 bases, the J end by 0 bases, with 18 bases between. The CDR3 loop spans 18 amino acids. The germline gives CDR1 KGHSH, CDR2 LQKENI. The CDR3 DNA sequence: TGTGCCAGCTCACCTTATTCCGGACAGAAATATAGCAATCAGCCCCAGCATTTT. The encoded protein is CASSPYSGQKYSNQPQHF.

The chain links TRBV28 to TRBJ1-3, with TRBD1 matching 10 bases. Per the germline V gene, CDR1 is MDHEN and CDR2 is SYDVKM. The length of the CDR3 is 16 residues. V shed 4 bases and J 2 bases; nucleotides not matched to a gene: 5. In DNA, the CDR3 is TGTGCCAGCAGTTCGGGACAGGGGTTTCCTGGAAACACCATATATTTT. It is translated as CASSSGQGFPGNTIYF.